The entry below describes one T cell receptor (beta chain). The sample holds a few counts of this clonotype. The specificity of this receptor is unknown. Base qualities are not recorded, but no much larger clone differs from it by a single base. Library construction relied on RT-PCR. TCRdb names Illumina HiSeq 2500 as the instrument used. TCRdb reworked the public reads: Q25 trimming with fastp, MiXCR clone assembly, productive beta chains retained. CDR3 protein duplicates are merged, each entry listing the most common genes and DNA. Present in this sample are hundreds of thousands of distinct CDR3 sequences, approximately 9.9% of which were seen just once. The ten biggest clones cover approximately 12% of the sample. V lost 5 bases and J lost 0 bases, and the count of bases not matched to a germline gene is 6. CDR1 and CDR2 are drawn from the germline V gene (reference sequence): DFQATT, SNEGSKA. Taken from cysteine to phenylalanine, the CDR3 has 16 residues. The retained sequence is limited to the CDR3, 48 bases, with the frame set at the first base.

The data are from a study of response to subunit inactivated influenza vaccine (dated by TCRdb to the late 2010s). Looking at the study overall: Deep quantitative T cell receptor repertoire profiling was used in the study to track responses to a trivalent subunit inactivated influenza vaccine.

Study-wide conclusions, independent of this receptor: The authors proposed that each seasonal influenza vaccination may bring in only a limited number of new T cells.

Interpreted using the paper, the time point label stands for: 45 to 50 days after influenza vaccine administration. The sequence joins TRBV20-1 to TRBJ2-5; TRBD2 fits 13 bases in the junction. This sequence originates from a man in his fifties who received an inactivated influenza vaccine. Donor details come from another sample of the same person, matched by shared clones. The input for sequencing was PBMCs from blood, taken 40 to 50 days after vaccination. The CDR3 is CSAHGTSGAYQETQYF. At the DNA level, the sequence is TGCAGTGCTCACGGGACTAGCGGGGCCTACCAAGAGACCCAGTACTTC.